What follows describes a single T cell receptor (beta chain). Its matching antigen is unknown. This record comes from a study of CD8+CD57+ T cells in acquired aplastic anemia. Study in general: When averaged, DNA from sorted CD4+ and CD8+ cells came to approximately 3.2 ug. Overall study results and limits: Found in both controls and patients were around 29 CD8+ CDR3 sequences.

The CDR3 length is 14 residues. Trimming removed 4 bases at V and 8 bases at J, with 15 bases between. The germline V gene has CDR1 GTSNPN and CDR2 SVGIG (reference sequence). TCR beta VDJ and CDR3 profiles were obtained from a genomic DNA template. TCRdb called the reads again in MiXCR, with one record for every CDR3 protein. The sample consists of about half a million distinct CDR3 sequences, around 32% of them appearing once. Sequencing was done on patients that had shown CD8+CD57+ cell expansion by flow cytometry. Patients had received no therapy at the time of blood sampling. The rearrangement joins TRBV30 to TRBJ1-6; D gene unclear. The clonotype comes from a human donor with aplastic anemia. The sample was sorted CD4+, CD8+, or CD8+CD57+ T cells (not recorded which) from PBMCs. The CDR3 sequence is CAWTLGFLDSPLHF. For the CDR3, the DNA is TGTGCCTGGACCCTGGGGTTTTTGGATTCACCCCTCCACTTT.